This T cell receptor (beta chain) was captured in a study of blood T cell repertoires in COVID-19. Study-wide context: Material from acute and convalescent COVID-19 was sourced from the United States, Italy and Spain.

Participants were aged 18 to 89 years from about 25 US areas. Clinical history as reported by participants underpinned cohort assignment. The CDR3 sequence is 14 residues long. V lost 5 bases, J lost 7 bases, and 6 bases stayed unmatched. The germline gives CDR1 SEHNR, CDR2 FQNEAQ (reference sequence). Authors' analysis steps: Estimates of nucleated cell counts were drawn from the amplification of reference gene primers. Here immunoSEQ multiplex PCR was the method, and the copy in TCRdb shows in-frame clones only, minus some. That table gives V, J and clone size, and the DNA gave D and trimming. This sample has about 480,000 clones, with roughly 87% found just once.

The specimen sequenced was PBMCs or T cells enriched from blood (not recorded which). This receptor was taken from a woman between 18 and 29 years old with acute COVID-19. The J gene is TRBJ2-7, the V gene TRBV7-9; 12 positions match TRBD1. The CDR3 region has the DNA TGTGCCAGCAGCGAGGGGACAGGGGGCCGGGAGCAGTACTTC. Translation: CASSEGTGGREQYF.